The 21 T cell receptor beta chains given below trace back to one sample, sequenced in a study of blood T cell repertoires in COVID-19 (dated by TCRdb to the early 2020s). Libraries were prepared through the immunoSEQ multiplex PCR assay. Held by TCRdb, this immuneACCESS table contains in-frame sequences only and omits some clones. Under half of the omission traces to an unresolved V gene where checked; the cause of the rest is unknown. For this sample there are roughly 140,000 clones; approximately 90% appear just once. The biggest ten clones account for 2.4% of the sample. What was sequenced was peripheral blood. These receptors originate from a woman in her 70s with acute or convalescent COVID-19.

The CDR3: CASSPGGISNQPQHF. The DNA of the CDR3 is TGTGCCAGCAGCCCTGGAGGGATTAGCAATCAGCCCCAGCATTTT. The V gene is TRBV7-9, the J gene TRBJ1-5; D call uncertain. The CDR3 length is 15 residues. Germline values: CDR1 SEHNR, CDR2 FQNEAQ (reference sequence). V was pared by 5 bases and J by 0 bases, with 11 bases between.

The chain links TRBV6-5 to TRBJ1-3, with TRBD1 matching 7 bases. V gave up 6 bases and J gave up 2 bases; unmatched junction bases: 4. The CDR3 runs to 14 residues. Germline values: CDR1 MNHEY, CDR2 SVGAGI. For the CDR3, the DNA is TGTGCCAGCAGATTCGACAGGGCTGGAAACACCATATATTTT. This codes for CASRFDRAGNTIYF.

V usage is TRBV7-3 and J usage is TRBJ1-1; possible D gene TRBD1, 6 bases. Germline CDR1 reads SGHTA; CDR2 reads FQGTGA. CDR3 length equals 14 residues. V shed 4 bases and J shed 1 base, with 10 bases lying between them. The CDR3 DNA is TGTGCCAGCAGCTCCACAGGGAGGAACACTGAAGCTTTCTTT. Its protein is CASSSTGRNTEAFF.

The V call is TRBV7-7, the J call TRBJ2-7; a possible D gene is TRBD2 (5 bases). Germline-derived CDR1 and CDR2 are SSHAT and FNYEAQ (reference sequence). This CDR3 spans 13 amino acids. The CDR3: CASSFLALYEQYV. CDR3 sequence (DNA): TGTGCTAGCAGCTTTCTAGCCCTCTACGAGCAGTACGTC.

The table lists this clone with a count of one. This chain joins TRBV7-2 and TRBJ2-3; TRBD2 agrees at 8 bases. The CDR3 consists of 18 residues. The germline CDR1 and CDR2 sequences are SGHTA and FQGNSA. V lost 1 base and J lost 4; bases outside the gene matches: 13. CDR3 region: CASSLEVGSGGQADTQYF. The CDR3 DNA reads TGTGCCAGCAGCTTAGAGGTTGGATCGGGGGGGCAGGCAGATACGCAGTATTTT.

This chain joins TRBV5-3 and TRBJ2-1, with 9 bases fitting TRBD1. TRBV5-3 is designated an ORF whose function remains uncertain. The CDR3 sequence is 15 residues long. V trimming: 4 bases; J trimming: 7 bases; junction bases outside the gene matches: 9. DNA for the CDR3: TGTGCCAGAAGCCAAATGGGACAGGGTAAGAATGAGCAGTTCTTC. Protein product: CARSQMGQGKNEQFF.

V is TRBV6-7 and J is TRBJ1-2, with D unresolved. TRBV6-7 is treated as an ORF (open reading frame) with a function not yet certain. This CDR3 is built from 9 residues. The V and J ends lost 5 bases and 13 bases respectively, with 8 bases between them. CDR3 nucleotides: TGTGCCAGCAGTCCCCTCTCCACCTTC. This gives the protein CASSPLSTF.

The gene calls are TRBV7-2 and TRBJ2-7; TRBD1 matches 7 bases. This CDR3 is 15 amino acids long. V shed 6 bases and J 2 bases; nucleotides not matched to a gene: 10. The germline gives CDR1 SGHTA, CDR2 FQGNSA. CDR3 bases: TGTGCCAGCAGGCCTCACCGGGACAGTCCCTACGAGCAGTACTTC. Translation gives CASRPHRDSPYEQYF.

This clone occurred a few times. The chain links TRBV28 to TRBJ1-1; D is perhaps TRBD1 (5 bases). CDR1 and CDR2 from the germline V gene are MDHEN and SYDVKM. V was pared by 3 bases and J by 10 bases, with 21 bases between. This CDR3 is 15 amino acids long. DNA for the CDR3: TGTGCCAGCAGTTTTAGTCTTAAGGGGTCCGGTGGAGCTTTCTTT. Translated, it gives CASSFSLKGSGGAFF.

The rearrangement links TRBV19 to TRBJ1-1, with D possibly TRBD1 on 6 matching bases. From germline, CDR1 is LNHDA and CDR2 SQIVND (reference sequence). CDR3 length: 15 amino acids. V was cut by 6 bases and J by 3 bases, with 17 bases left in between. CDR3 amino acids: CASRYGRGWDTEAFF. The DNA for the CDR3 is TGTGCCAGTAGGTACGGCAGGGGATGGGACACTGAAGCTTTCTTT.

This rearrangement joins TRBV30 to TRBJ2-1, with 10 bases identical to TRBD2. Germline V gives CDR1 GTSNPN, CDR2 SVGIG (reference sequence). The ends lost 2 bases at V and 2 bases at J; junction bases unmatched: 3. The CDR3 covers 15 residues. The CDR3 protein is CAWSTLAGAYNEQFF. The CDR3 nucleotides read TGTGCCTGGAGTACCCTAGCGGGGGCCTACAATGAGCAGTTCTTC. The full variable domain, with the rest looked up from reference TRBV30 and TRBJ2-1, is SQTIHQWPATLVQPVGSPLSLECTVEGTSNPNLYWYRQAAGRGLQLLFYSVGIGQISSEVPQNLSASRPQDRQFILSSKKLLLSDSGFYLCAWSTLAGAYNEQFFGPGTRLTVL.

The CDR3 here is CASSSKASGVIYNEQFF. In DNA, the CDR3 is TGTGCCAGCAGCTCCAAGGCCAGCGGGGTAATCTACAATGAGCAGTTCTTC. The gene calls are TRBV3-1 (or the pseudogene TRBV3-2) and TRBJ2-1; TRBD2 agrees at 7 bases. V trimming: 5 bases; J trimming: 3 bases; junction bases outside the gene matches: 13. This CDR3 contains 17 residues. Germline V lookup: CDR1 LGHDT, CDR2 YNNKEL (reference sequence).

The V and J genes are TRBV7-2 and TRBJ2-3, with a possible D match to TRBD2 (6 bases). The CDR3 spans 15 residues. Trimming took 5 bases from V and 0 from J, leaving 12 bases between them. Germline V gene lookup returns CDR1 SGHTA and CDR2 FQGNSA. The CDR3: CASSPSGTSTDTQYF. The CDR3, as DNA: TGTGCCAGCAGCCCCTCAGGGACTAGCACAGATACGCAGTATTTT.

The chain couples TRBV25-1 to TRBJ2-7; D ambiguous. This CDR3 is built from 13 residues. Per the germline V gene, CDR1 is MGHDK and CDR2 is SYGVNS. V was pared by 4 bases and J by 1 base, with 8 bases between. In DNA form, the CDR3 reads TGTGCCAGCAGTGTTAGCAGTTCCTACGAGCAGTACTTC. It encodes CASSVSSSYEQYF.

The chain uses TRBV19 and TRBJ1-6; unclear D gene. Germline V gene lookup returns CDR1 LNHDA and CDR2 SQIVND (reference sequence). CDR3 size: 15 residues. Trimming took off 5 bases at V and 7 bases at J, with 15 bases between the two ends. In DNA form, the CDR3 reads TGTGCCAGTAGTTTAGCTAACCGGGAAAATTCACCCCTCCACTTT. It yields the protein CASSLANRENSPLHF. Full variable domain (rest looked up from reference TRBV19 and TRBJ1-6): DGGITQSPKYLFRKEGQNVTLSCEQNLNHDAMYWYRQDPGQGLRLIYYSQIVNDFQKGDIAEGYSVSREKKESFPLTVTSAQKNPTAFYLCASSLANRENSPLHFGNGTRLTVT.

The sample holds a few counts of this clone. V is TRBV27 and J is TRBJ2-6; 8 bases are shared with TRBD1. Germline V gene lookup returns CDR1 MNHEY and CDR2 SMNVEV (reference sequence). V shed 7 bases, J shed 4 bases, and the junction held 6 bases outside the gene matches. The CDR3 length is 15 residues. CDR3 region: CASMAGGAGANVLTF. The CDR3 DNA sequence: TGTGCCAGCATGGCAGGGGGCGCCGGGGCCAACGTCCTGACTTTC.

This clone was observed a single time. This chain joins TRBV7-2 and TRBJ2-5; D possibly corresponds to TRBD2 (6 bases). The CDR3 sequence is 16 residues long. Deletions cut 1 base from V and 5 bases from J, with 17 bases between. Germline V gives CDR1 SGHTA, CDR2 FQGNSA. DNA of the CDR3: TGTGCCAGCAGCTTAGGGGGACTTTTAAAGGGGGAGACCCAGTACTTC. Protein: CASSLGGLLKGETQYF. Filled out from reference TRBV7-2 and TRBJ2-5, the complete variable domain reads GAGVSQSPSNKVTEKGKDVELRCDPISGHTALYWYRQSLGQGLEFLIYFQGNSAPDKSGLPSDRFSAERTGGSVSTLTIQRTQQEDSAVYLCASSLGGLLKGETQYFGPGTRLLVL.

The chain links TRBV5-6 to TRBJ2-5, with 8 bases matching TRBD1. Trimming took 4 bases from V and 1 from J; bases not matched to a gene: 12. The CDR3 is 17 residues long. Per the germline V gene, CDR1 is SGHDT and CDR2 is YYEEEE. This chain's CDR3 is CASSRLGGQAFQETQYF. CDR3 nucleotides: TGTGCCAGCAGCCGTCTTGGGGGACAGGCGTTCCAAGAGACCCAGTACTTC. Based on the CDR3 plus reference TRBV5-6 and TRBJ2-5, the full variable domain is DAGVTQSPTHLIKTRGQQVTLRCSPKSGHDTVSWYQQALGQGPQFIFQYYEEEERQRGNFPDRFSGHQFPNYSSELNVNALLLGDSALYLCASSRLGGQAFQETQYFGPGTRLLVL.

The chain links TRBV5-1 to TRBJ2-3; 8 bases align to TRBD1. Trimming cost V 5 bases and J 4 bases; bases outside gene matches: 9. CDR3 length: 15 amino acids. CDR1 is SGHRS, CDR2 YFSETQ, per germline. CDR3 nucleotide sequence: TGCGCCAGCAGAGTCCCCAGGGGGCGAGCAGATACGCAGTATTTT. Translation: CASRVPRGRADTQYF.

This rearrangement joins TRBV5-1 to TRBJ2-6, with 9 bases aligning to TRBD1. In germline, CDR1 is SGHRS, CDR2 YFSETQ. Losses at the gene ends were 4 bases for V and 3 bases for J; bases not matched to a gene: 11. The CDR3 is 18 amino acids. The chain's CDR3 is CASSPTVQGAHGANVLTF. CDR3 DNA: TGCGCCAGCAGCCCGACCGTACAGGGGGCTCATGGGGCCAACGTCCTGACTTTC.

V and J are TRBV30 and TRBJ2-6; 10 positions agree with TRBD1. V lost 5 bases to trimming and J lost 0 bases; unmatched junction nucleotides: 4. The CDR3 has 16 amino acids. CDR1 is GTSNPN, CDR2 SVGIG, per germline (reference sequence). The CDR3 DNA reads TGTGCCTGGGGGACAGGGGCCTTCTCTGGGGCCAACGTCCTGACTTTC. This encodes CAWGTGAFSGANVLTF. Complete variable domain (other parts from reference TRBV30 and TRBJ2-6): SQTIHQWPATLVQPVGSPLSLECTVEGTSNPNLYWYRQAAGRGLQLLFYSVGIGQISSEVPQNLSASRPQDRQFILSSKKLLLSDSGFYLCAWGTGAFSGANVLTFGAGSRLTVL.